Presented here are 11 T cell receptor beta chains from one specimen sequenced in a study of blood T cell repertoires in COVID-19. Profiled with immunoSEQ multiplex PCR; TCRdb holds only in-frame clones, not every one. The table lists about 180,000 clones, 79% of them singletons, with 8.1% in the top ten. Sample: peripheral blood. All receptors derive from a woman aged 60-75 years with COVID-19, enrolled during active disease.

The chain employs TRBV2 and TRBJ2-5; 8 bases fit TRBD2. CDR3 length: 14 amino acids. The ends lost 6 bases at V and 6 bases at J; junction bases unmatched: 9. CDR1 and CDR2 from the germline V gene are SNHLY and FYNNEI. The CDR3: CASRSLAGKKTQYF. The CDR3 DNA reads as TGTGCCAGCAGGTCTTTAGCGGGGAAGAAGACCCAGTACTTC.

The rearrangement links TRBV7-9 to TRBJ1-4; TRBD1 agrees at 8 bases. Trimming cost V 2 bases and J 4 bases; bases outside gene matches: 3. The germline V gene has CDR1 SEHNR and CDR2 FQNEAQ (reference sequence). The CDR3 extends over 15 amino acids. CDR3 loop: CASSLNDRGNEKLFF. As DNA, the CDR3 is TGTGCCAGCAGCTTAAACGACAGGGGTAATGAAAAACTGTTTTTT.

The gene calls are TRBV5-1 and TRBJ2-1; 11 positions match TRBD2. CDR1 and CDR2 from the germline V gene are SGHRS and YFSETQ. The CDR3 loop spans 15 amino acids. V trimming: 2 bases; J trimming: 6 bases; junction bases outside the gene matches: 4. The chain's CDR3 is CASSLLAGASNEQFF. The CDR3 DNA follows: TGCGCCAGCAGCTTACTAGCGGGGGCTTCCAATGAGCAGTTCTTC.

The chain couples TRBV28 to TRBJ1-5, with D hard to call. The CDR3 totals 14 residues. Germline V gives CDR1 MDHEN, CDR2 SYDVKM. Trimming left V 8 bases short and J 1 base short, with 12 bases between. This chain's CDR3 is CASLSGVSNQPQHF. CDR3 coding DNA: TGTGCCAGCCTCAGCGGGGTAAGCAATCAGCCCCAGCATTTT.

The chain carries TRBV19 and TRBJ2-5; maybe TRBD1 (5 bases). The CDR3 sequence is 14 residues long. The V end was cut by 3 bases, the J end by 5 bases, with 13 bases between. Germline CDR1 reads LNHDA; CDR2 reads SQIVND (reference sequence). As DNA, the CDR3 is TGTGCCAGTAGTATGAGAACAGGCAGGGAGACCCAGTACTTC. This sequence encodes CASSMRTGRETQYF.

The chain uses TRBV7-2 and TRBJ2-1, with D possibly being TRBD1 (6 bases). In germline, CDR1 is SGHTA, CDR2 FQGNSA. Between the trimmed V and J ends, which lost 3 bases and 10 bases, there was a span of 16 bases. This CDR3 is 14 amino acids long. The CDR3 DNA sequence: TGTGCCAGCAGCTTTAAATCACAACAGGGAGAGCAGTTCTTC. Its translation is CASSFKSQQGEQFF.

The chain joins TRBV11-2 to TRBJ1-5, with unresolved D. The germline V gene has CDR1 SGHAT and CDR2 FQNNGV. This CDR3 has 16 residues. V was clipped by 2 bases and J by 3 bases, with 14 bases between them. CDR3 sequence (DNA): TGTGCCAGCAGCTTATCGGACGAGGGTACCAATCAGCCCCAGCATTTT. Translated, it gives CASSLSDEGTNQPQHF.

This chain connects TRBV14 to TRBJ1-5; weak D call: TRBD1 (5 bases). The CDR3 extends over 17 amino acids. The germline gives CDR1 SGHDN, CDR2 FVKESK. The ends were cut back, 2 bases at V and 2 bases at J, with 16 bases in the middle. CDR3 DNA sequence: TGTGCCAGCAGCCAACTCCTGGAGGCGGGGGGCAATCAGCCCCAGCATTTT. This encodes CASSQLLEAGGNQPQHF.

The chain is built from TRBV20-1 and TRBJ2-5; TRBD2 matches 7 bases. The CDR3 sequence is 12 residues long. V lost 3 bases and J lost 5; bases outside the gene matches: 3. Germline values: CDR1 DFQATT, CDR2 SNEGSKA (reference sequence). In DNA form, the CDR3 reads TGCAGTGCTAGTCCCGGGAGGGAGACCCAGTACTTC. This translates into CSASPGRETQYF.

V usage is TRBV11-3 and J usage is TRBJ2-1; D might be TRBD1 (5 bases). Germline V gives CDR1 SGHNT, CDR2 YENEEA. CDR3 length equals 13 residues. The V end was cut by 4 bases, the J end by 6 bases, with 10 bases between. CDR3 loop: CASSSQGVNEQFF. The CDR3, as DNA: TGTGCCAGCAGCTCCCAAGGGGTCAATGAGCAGTTCTTC.

This clone was seen a few times. This rearrangement joins TRBV3-1 (or the pseudogene TRBV3-2) to TRBJ2-3; a weak D match, TRBD1 (6 bases). The V gene's germline CDR1 is LGHDT and CDR2 YNNKEL (reference sequence). The CDR3 extends over 14 amino acids. The germline V and J ends were trimmed by 4 bases and 6 bases, with 14 bases remaining between them. The DNA for the CDR3 is TGTGCCAGCAGCCGTCAACAGGGATGGGATACGCAGTATTTT. Encoded protein: CASSRQQGWDTQYF.